This T cell receptor beta chain comes out of a study of T cells in Graves' hyperthyroidism and ophthalmopathy. Study context: Peripheral blood was obtained at initial diagnosis, preceding any treatment. Overall study results and limits: Blood also carried most thyroid clonotypes expanded above 0.001.

It was RNA transcripts that yielded the amplified TCR beta CDR3 regions. HTBI primers were used for first-round RT-PCR of the TCR CDR3. TCRdb passed the multiplex PCR reads through MiXCR, listing each CDR3 protein once. The data hold under 600,000 distinct CDR3 sequences, with approximately 15% observed a single time. At least 3 on the Clinical Activity Score was recorded for ophthalmopathy patients, who also had NOSPECS grade at least 4 and duration under 3 months. This clonotype has ten or more counts. What it binds is unknown. V gave up 4 bases and J gave up 1 base, with 7 bases separating them. The CDR3 spans 13 residues.

The specimen sequenced was blood. The receptor was isolated from a woman aged 40 to 49 with Graves' ophthalmopathy. The chain couples TRBV12-3 or TRBV12-4 to TRBJ2-5; no firm D call. The CDR3 bases are TGTGCCAGCAGTTCCCGGAGCCAAGAGACCCAGTACTTC. Residues: CASSSRSQETQYF.